Below are 10 T cell receptor beta chains sequenced from a single sample in a study of cytotoxic CD8 clonotypes in ibrutinib-treated CLL. Some clones are missing from TCRdb's copy, which holds only in-frame ones; the method was immunoSEQ multiplex PCR. The sample gives about 160,000 clones, roughly 77% of which show up once; about 2% is in the top ten. The sample consisted of PBMCs, taken after 12 months of ibrutinib treatment. Receptors originate from a human donor with chronic lymphocytic leukemia.

The chain is built from TRBV6-1 and TRBJ2-7; possible D gene TRBD1, 6 bases. The CDR3 is 12 amino acids. Per germline, CDR1 MNHNS and CDR2 SASEGT. Trimming cost V 6 bases and J 4 bases, with 10 bases left between them. The CDR3 spells CASRGDIYEQYF. CDR3 coding DNA: TGTGCCAGCAGGGGGGACATTTACGAGCAGTACTTC.

The chain employs TRBV6-5 and TRBJ2-3; no clear D gene. Trimming pared 7 bases from V and 4 bases from J, leaving 18 bases between. Germline V gene lookup returns CDR1 MNHEY and CDR2 SVGAGI. There are 15 residues in the CDR3. CDR3 residues: CASTSTPHGADTQYF. The CDR3 DNA reads TGTGCCAGCACCTCCACCCCTCACGGAGCAGATACGCAGTATTTT.

This chain links TRBV30 with TRBJ2-3, with TRBD2 matching 8 bases. V shed 2 bases and J 2 bases; nucleotides not matched to a gene: 6. CDR1 is GTSNPN and CDR2 is SVGIG in the germline V gene (reference sequence). This CDR3 spans 15 amino acids. Here the CDR3 DNA reads TGTGCCTGGAGTACCGGGAGGGGCGCCACAGATACGCAGTATTTT. Translated: CAWSTGRGATDTQYF.

This chain joins TRBV7-9 and TRBJ2-2; D call uncertain. The V end lost 10 bases, the J end lost 1 base, and 7 bases lay between the germline ends. The CDR3 is 12 amino acids. Germline V gene data show CDR1 as SEHNR and CDR2 as FQNEAQ (reference sequence). The DNA for the CDR3 is TGTGCCATCCACAAGAACACCGGGGAGCTGTTTTTT. Its protein is CAIHKNTGELFF.

V gene TRBV9 combines with J gene TRBJ2-6, with a weak D call TRBD1 (5 bases). The V end was cut by 5 bases, the J end by 0 bases, with 15 bases between. The CDR3 covers 17 residues. Germline-derived CDR1 and CDR2 are SGDLS and YYNGEE. The CDR3 coding sequence is TGTGCCAGCAGAAGGTACACAGGATTCTCTGGGGCCAACGTCCTGACTTTC. This codes for CASRRYTGFSGANVLTF.

V and J are TRBV5-5 and TRBJ2-5, with a tentative D call TRBD1 (7 bases). With 5 bases removed from V and 4 bases from J, the gap between germline ends came to 18 bases. In germline, CDR1 is SGHKS, CDR2 YYEKEE (reference sequence). This CDR3 is built from 15 residues. DNA of the CDR3: TGTGCCAGCAGGTTTTCAGGGGGGCCGATAGAGACCCAGTACTTC. It yields the protein CASRFSGGPIETQYF.

The genes are TRBV28 and TRBJ1-1; D possibly corresponds to TRBD1 (5 bases). Germline V gene sequence: CDR1 MDHEN, CDR2 SYDVKM. V was shortened by 8 bases and J by 4 bases, with 8 bases between the two germline ends. The CDR3 spans 11 residues. The CDR3 DNA reads TGTGCCAGCGGGGGGGTCACTGAAGCTTTCTTT. As protein: CASGGVTEAFF.

The chain couples TRBV9 to TRBJ2-1; TRBD2 matches at 7 bases. Trimming removed 3 bases from V and 6 bases from J; junction bases left unmatched: 9. The CDR3 is 15 residues long. Germline CDR1 and CDR2: SGDLS and YYNGEE. This chain's CDR3 is CASSATSVKGNEQFF. CDR3 nucleotides: TGTGCCAGCAGCGCCACTAGCGTCAAAGGCAATGAGCAGTTCTTC.

This rearrangement joins TRBV16 to TRBJ1-4; 7 nucleotides line up with TRBD1. Losses at the gene ends were 2 bases for V and 3 bases for J; bases not matched to a gene: 3. Germline CDR1 KGHSY, CDR2 FQNENV. The CDR3 totals 15 residues. DNA of the CDR3: TGTGCCAGCAGCCAAACAGGGGTGGCTAATGAAAAACTGTTTTTT. This gives the protein CASSQTGVANEKLFF. Together with reference TRBV16 and TRBJ1-4, the CDR3 gives the full variable domain: GEEVAQTPKHLVRGEGQKAKLYCAPIKGHSYVFWYQQVLKNEFKFLISFQNENVFDETGMPKERFSAKCLPNSPCSLEIQATKLEDSAVYFCASSQTGVANEKLFFGSGTQLSVL.

V is TRBV19 and J is TRBJ1-1; TRBD1 matches 8 bases. From germline, CDR1 is LNHDA and CDR2 SQIVND (reference sequence). This CDR3 spans 15 amino acids. The J segment lost 7 bases and the V segment lost 6 bases, leaving 13 bases of the junction unmatched. CDR3 sequence (DNA): TGTGCCAGTAGGGGGGCCTCCAGACAGGGGAATGAAGCTTTCTTT. Amino acids: CASRGASRQGNEAFF.